The 28 T cell receptor beta chains below were found in one sample sequenced in a study of CD8+CD57+ T cells in acquired aplastic anemia. For sequencing, patients were chosen who had shown expansion of CD8+CD57+ cells by flow cytometry. Profiling of TCR beta VDJ combinations and CDR3 sequences used genomic DNA as template. TCRdb reprocessed the reads with MiXCR, giving one entry per CDR3 protein. The repertoire holds roughly 250,000 distinct CDR3 sequences, with roughly 80% as singletons. Sample: sorted CD4+, CD8+, or CD8+CD57+ T cells (not recorded which) from PBMCs. The receptors stem from a human donor with aplastic anemia.

This clonotype occurred a few times. The rearrangement links TRBV7-2 to TRBJ1-5, with a possible D match to TRBD1 (5 bases). This CDR3 contains 13 residues. V was trimmed by 3 bases and J by 4 bases, leaving 7 bases between them. Germline CDR1 and CDR2: SGHTA and FQGNSA. CDR3 loop: CASSLRGNQPQHF. CDR3 nucleotide sequence: TGTGCCAGCAGCTTGAGGGGAAATCAGCCCCAGCATTTT.

Of note for this clonotype: Because the CDR3 is missing its conserved closing phenylalanine or tryptophan, this is likely a read error. No DNA is shown, since the ends of the CDR3 on it are uncertain; the CDR3 is the one TCRdb lists. V gene TRBV7-8 combines with J gene TRBJ2-1; TRBD2 is taken as the D call from the table, unchecked against the DNA. CDR1 is SGHVS and CDR2 is FQNEAQ in the germline V gene. Including both end residues, the CDR3 is 13 amino acids long. The CDR3 loop is CASSSGTSTETYY.

A note on this clonotype: This is likely a read error, given that the CDR3 carries no conserved phenylalanine or tryptophan at its end. The DNA is left out, because the CDR3 cannot be placed on it with certainty; the CDR3 is given as TCRdb lists it. This sequence joins TRBV2 and TRBJ1-1; the DNA was not used to check the table's D call, TRBD1. A total of 16 residues make up the CDR3, ends included. Germline CDR1 SNHLY, CDR2 FYNNEI. The CDR3 here is CASGDGGTDTQYLGPV.

The chain links TRBV24-1 to TRBJ2-3; either TRBD1 or TRBD2 may supply D (6 bases each). Deletions cut 7 bases from V and 2 bases from J, with 18 bases between. CDR3 size: 16 residues. Germline CDR1 reads KGHDR; CDR2 reads SFDVKD. CDR3 coding DNA: TGTGCCACCAGCTTCAGAGTGCGGGACAACACAGATACGCAGTATTTT. This gives the protein CATSFRVRDNTDTQYF.

This chain links TRBV7-2 with TRBJ2-5, with D perhaps assigned TRBD1 or TRBD2 (6 bases each). CDR3 length: 15 residues. Germline CDR1 SGHTA, CDR2 FQGNSA. V was trimmed by 8 bases and J by 14 bases, leaving 30 bases between them. The CDR3 region has the DNA TGTGCCAGCGGCTGGGGGGCCTCCTACGAGCAGTACTTCTACTTC. As protein: CASGWGASYEQYFYF.

A word on this clonotype: The junction differs from germline at one of its ends, possibly a read error. The chain couples TRBV2 to TRBJ2-3; D remains ambiguous. Looked up from germline, CDR1 is SNHLY and CDR2 is FYNNEI. This CDR3 comprises 13 residues. CDR3 nucleotides: TGTGCCAGCGGCGACGGCGGCACAGATACGCAGAATTTT. Its protein is CASGDGGTDTQNF.

This clonotype was observed once. As the CDR3 is not closed by the conserved phenylalanine or tryptophan, this likely results from a read error. It is unclear where the CDR3 begins or ends on the DNA, so no DNA is shown, and the CDR3 is as TCRdb lists it. The chain has TRBV9 and TRBJ2-2; the table's D gene call, TRBD1, was not cross checked with the DNA. Germline CDR1 and CDR2: SGDLS and YYNGEE. Ends included, the CDR3 has 12 residues. This CDR3 is CASSFPSTGQEY.

In its sample, this clonotype was seen a few times. This chain uses TRBV10-3 with TRBJ1-1; D perhaps matches TRBD1 (6 bases). Deletions cut 7 bases from V and 4 bases from J, with 16 bases between. There are 14 residues in the CDR3. CDR1 and CDR2 (germline): ENHRY, SYGVKD. The CDR3 sequence is CAINEQGRGTEAFF. Written as DNA, the CDR3 is TGTGCCATCAACGAACAGGGCAGGGGCACTGAAGCTTTCTTT.

A remark on this clonotype: Because the CDR3 is missing its conserved closing phenylalanine or tryptophan, this is likely a read error. The DNA is left out, because the CDR3 cannot be placed on it with certainty; the CDR3 is given as TCRdb lists it. This rearrangement joins TRBV7-8 to TRBJ2-3; the table's TRBD2 call for D was not verified on the DNA. Germline values: CDR1 SGHVS, CDR2 FQNEAQ. The CDR3 is 13 residues long, counting both termini. Here the CDR3 reads CASSLAGGATPQY.

This clonotype was seen only once. The rearrangement joins TRBV7-3 to TRBJ1-4, with D possibly TRBD1 on 5 matching bases. This CDR3 contains 15 residues. V was trimmed by 5 bases and J by 15 bases, leaving 25 bases between them. Looked up from germline, CDR1 is SGHTA and CDR2 is FQGTGA. The CDR3, as DNA: TGTGCCAGCAGCCGGACACTTACAACTACTCAGTATTTGTTTTTT. Protein: CASSRTLTTTQYLFF.

This clonotype appeared many times. This chain uses TRBV10-2 with TRBJ1-1; unclear D gene. The ends were cut back, 4 bases at V and 1 base at J, with 7 bases in the middle. The V gene's germline CDR1 is WSHSY and CDR2 SAAADI. This CDR3 has 13 amino acids. CDR3 amino acids: CASSVERNTEAFF. The CDR3 nucleotides are TGCGCCAGCAGTGTGGAGAGGAACACTGAAGCTTTCTTT.

As for this clonotype: A junction end diverges from the germline sequence, so it may reflect a read error. V usage is TRBV7-3 and J usage is TRBJ2-3; weak D call: TRBD2 (5 bases). Germline V gene data show CDR1 as SGHTA and CDR2 as FQGTGA. CDR3 size: 13 residues. CDR3 sequence reads: CASSHVRTGNEQF. DNA of the CDR3: TGTGCCAGCAGCCACGTCCGCACGGGAAATGAGCAGTTT.

This clonotype was seen at least ten times. V and J are TRBV27 and TRBJ1-1; no definite D call. Germline V lookup: CDR1 MNHEY, CDR2 SMNVEV (reference sequence). V lost 3 bases and J 2 bases, leaving 7 bases between the germline ends. This CDR3 contains 13 residues. CDR3 amino acids: CASSFELNTEAFF. The CDR3 DNA is TGTGCCAGCAGTTTCGAGCTTAACACTGAAGCTTTCTTT.

V is TRBV2 and J is TRBJ1-2; D unclear. CDR3 length: 12 amino acids. CDR1 is SNHLY, CDR2 FYNNEI, per germline. Trimming shortened V by 4 bases and J by 5 bases, and 8 bases separated the two germline ends. CDR3 bases: TGTGCCAGCAGTGCGATAGGGTATGGCTACACCTTC. This codes for CASSAIGYGYTF.

The chain uses TRBV7-2 and TRBJ2-7, with D maybe TRBD2 (6 bases). Trimming removed 2 bases from V and 4 bases from J, with 24 bases in between. The CDR3 sequence is 18 residues long. Germline CDR1 and CDR2: SGHTA and FQGNSA. CDR3 sequence (DNA): TGTGCCAGCAGCTTACAGGGAGGCGCGAATACGCAGTATTACGAGCAGTACGTC. It is translated as CASSLQGGANTQYYEQYV.

The chain carries TRBV15 and TRBJ2-3; D is possibly TRBD2 (5 bases). The DNA end is more similar to TRBJ2-5, so the J call may be wrong. The CDR3 contains 14 residues. In germline, CDR1 is LNHNV, CDR2 YYDKDF (reference sequence). The CDR3 DNA reads as TGTGCCACCAGCTTAGGCAGCGGTCACGATACCCAGTACTTC. Protein: CATSLGSGHDTQYF.

This chain connects TRBV9 to TRBJ1-6; TRBD1 aligns across 9 bases. The CDR3 is 15 residues long. Trimming cost V 2 bases and J 17 bases; bases outside gene matches: 14. Germline values: CDR1 SGDLS, CDR2 YYNGEE. In DNA form, the CDR3 reads TGTGCCAGCAGCGTGGGGGACAGGGCAATGAACCCCGTCCACTTT. Encoded protein: CASSVGDRAMNPVHF.

The chain recombines TRBV6-1 with TRBJ1-2; D perhaps matches TRBD1 (5 bases). Germline V CDR1 and CDR2: MNHNS, SASEGT. V was clipped by 6 bases and J by 5 bases, with 19 bases between them. This CDR3 spans 15 amino acids. The CDR3: CASSGAGSRGYGYTF. The CDR3 DNA reads TGTGCCAGCAGCGGCGCGGGCTCGCGGGGGTATGGCTACACCTTC.

CDR3 region: CASSLTSVQETQYF. CDR3 DNA sequence: TGTGCCAGCAGCTTGACGAGCGTTCAAGAGACCCAGTACTTC. The genes are TRBV7-9 and TRBJ2-5, with D unclear. Trimming stripped 3 bases from V and 2 bases from J, with 10 bases between. CDR1 SEHNR and CDR2 FQNEAQ come from the germline V gene (reference sequence). This CDR3 is built from 14 residues. Variable domain in full (rest from reference TRBV7-9 and TRBJ2-5): DTGVSQNPRHKITKRGQNVTFRCDPISEHNRLYWYRQTLGQGPEFLTYFQNEAQLEKSRLLSDRFSAERPKGSFSTLEIQRTEQGDSAMYLCASSLTSVQETQYFGPGTRLLVL.

Concerning this clonotype: No conserved phenylalanine or tryptophan is present at the end of the CDR3, so a read error is the likely explanation. The limits of the CDR3 on the DNA are not certain, so only TCRdb's listed CDR3 is given. The chain combines TRBV2 with TRBJ2-6. The CDR3 is 16 residues long, ends included. Germline values: CDR1 SNHLY, CDR2 FYNNEI. The CDR3 loop reads CASGDAGTDTQYFLTC.

J is TRBJ2-2 and V is TRBV7-9; possibly TRBD2 for D (7 bases). CDR3 length equals 16 residues. The V end was cut by 6 bases, the J end by 11 bases, with 25 bases between. Germline V gene lookup returns CDR1 SEHNR and CDR2 FQNEAQ (reference sequence). The CDR3 coding sequence is TGTGCCAGCAGTATAAACAGGAGCGGGGACACCGATGAGCTGTTTTTT. It translates to CASSINRSGDTDELFF.

This clonotype showed up just once. This chain uses TRBV7-9 with TRBJ2-5; TRBD2 aligns across 7 bases. The CDR3 covers 14 residues. The junction had 8 bases not matched to a gene; V was cut back by 5 bases and J by 5 bases. The germline CDR1 and CDR2 sequences are SEHNR and FQNEAQ (reference sequence). This CDR3 reads CASSPGLVGETQYF. Here the CDR3 DNA reads TGTGCCAGCAGCCCAGGACTAGTTGGTGAGACCCAGTACTTC.

This clonotype appeared a few times. CDR3 amino acids: CASSVGRTMNTEAFF. In DNA form, the CDR3 reads TGTGCCAGCAGTGTAGGGCGAACTATGAACACTGAAGCTTTCTTT. V usage is TRBV2 and J usage is TRBJ1-1; unclear D gene. The V and J ends lost 4 bases and 0 bases respectively, with 12 bases between them. CDR1 and CDR2 (germline): SNHLY, FYNNEI. The CDR3 runs 15 residues.

V gene TRBV2 combines with J gene TRBJ2-7, with 10 positions matching TRBD1. Trimming took 6 bases from V and 5 from J; bases not matched to a gene: 19. CDR1 SNHLY and CDR2 FYNNEI come from the germline V gene. The CDR3 is made up of 18 amino acids. The chain's CDR3 is CASSQDLGSGQGYHEQYF. The CDR3, as DNA: TGTGCCAGCAGCCAAGATCTTGGTTCGGGACAGGGGTACCACGAGCAGTACTTC. Looking up the rest from reference TRBV2 and TRBJ2-7 gives the full variable domain: EPEVTQTPSHQVTQMGQEVILRCVPISNHLYFYWYRQILGQKVEFLVSFYNNEISEKSEIFDDQFSVERPDGSNFTLKIRSTKLEDSAMYFCASSQDLGSGQGYHEQYFGPGTRLTVT.

The rearrangement uses TRBV11-2 and TRBJ2-1; TRBD2 agrees at 14 bases. Per the germline V gene, CDR1 is SGHAT and CDR2 is FQNNGV. J lost 10 bases, V lost 0 bases, and 5 bases had no gene match. This CDR3 has 16 residues. CDR3: CASSLDRTSGRMEQFF. CDR3 nucleotides: TGTGCCAGCAGCTTAGATCGGACTAGCGGGAGGATGGAGCAGTTCTTC.

With regard to this clonotype: At one end the junction does not follow the germline gene, possibly because of a read error. The chain is built from TRBV7-8 and TRBJ1-6; possible D gene TRBD1, 6 bases. This CDR3 contains 16 residues. CDR1 is SGHVS, CDR2 FQNEAQ, per germline. The CDR3 loop reads CASRLATGPYNSPLHF. The CDR3 DNA follows: TGTGCCAGCAGGTTAGCGACAGGTCCCTATAATTCGCCCCTCCACTTT.

A note on this clonotype: Compared with germline, one end of the junction differs, possibly owing to a read error. The chain uses TRBV7-8 and TRBJ1-1; tentatively, D is TRBD1 (5 bases). Germline assignment: CDR1 SGHVS and CDR2 FQNEAQ. The CDR3 extends over 15 amino acids. CDR3 loop: CASSLELTGDTEDFF. The CDR3 nucleotides are TGTGCCAGCAGCTTAGAGCTAACAGGCGACACTGAAGATTTCTTT.

The V gene is TRBV5-6, the J gene TRBJ1-3; no firm D call. Germline V lookup: CDR1 SGHDT, CDR2 YYEEEE. V was cut by 2 bases and J by 6 bases, with 9 bases left in between. The CDR3 has 13 residues. CDR3 amino acids: CASSFTGINTIYF. As DNA, the CDR3 is TGTGCCAGCAGCTTTACGGGGATAAACACCATATATTTT.